Each of the 10 T cell receptor beta chains below was sequenced from the same sample in a study of shared clonotypes between healthy human individuals (dated by TCRdb to 2020 to 2022). Library method: the immunoSEQ multiplex PCR assay. Drawn from immuneACCESS, this table holds only the in-frame rearrangements with V and J called that TCRdb kept. Clones are partly lost; checked studies trace under half to an unresolved V gene and leave the rest unexplained. The sample has over a million clones on record, about 70% of them singletons. Of the sample, approximately 1.5% falls within the top ten clones. The sequencing sample was made of memory CD4+ T cells sorted from blood. The cell subset or site label on this specimen signifies: CD45RA-negative fraction. These receptors came from a man younger than 35 in good health.

This clone was picked up one time. The chain combines TRBV6-6 with TRBJ2-2; possibly TRBD1 for D (6 bases). V was clipped by 6 bases and J by 5 bases, with 13 bases between them. Germline CDR1 is MNHNY and CDR2 is SVGAGI (reference sequence). The CDR3 is 14 residues long. In nucleotides, the CDR3 is TGTGCCAGCAGCCAGGACAGTTCTACCGGGGAGCTGTTTTTT. This translates into CASSQDSSTGELFF.

With regard to this clone: This sample includes further DNA sequences coding for the same CDR3. The J gene is TRBJ1-5, the V gene TRBV5-1, with D perhaps matching TRBD1 (5 bases). This CDR3 spans 13 amino acids. V lost 0 bases to trimming and J lost 5 bases, with 6 bases between them. Per germline, CDR1 SGHRS and CDR2 YFSETQ. For the CDR3, the DNA is TGCGCCAGCAGCTTGGGGGGGGATCAGCCCCAGCATTTT. This sequence encodes CASSLGGDQPQHF.

This rearrangement joins TRBV1 to TRBJ2-7; TRBD2 was called by the table and not checked on the DNA. TRBV1 is classified as a pseudogene. This CDR3 has 13 residues. For the CDR3, the DNA is TGCACCAGCAGGACCAGATGGCGGGGCGAGCAGTACTTC. Protein product: CTSRTRWRGEQYF.

The chain uses TRBV5-5 and TRBJ2-7; 9 bases map to TRBD1. With 4 bases clipped from V and 0 bases from J, the junction kept 8 bases outside the gene matches. The CDR3 extends over 16 amino acids. The germline V gene encodes CDR1 SGHKS and CDR2 YYEKEE (reference sequence). CDR3 residues: CASSRTGVLNSYEQYF. The CDR3 coding sequence is TGTGCCAGCAGCCGGACAGGGGTTCTCAACTCCTACGAGCAGTACTTC.

The chain combines TRBV15 with TRBJ2-7; 9 bases match TRBD1. Germline V CDR1 and CDR2: LNHNV, YYDKDF (reference sequence). With V trimmed by 1 base and J by 5 bases, 6 bases remained unmatched. The CDR3 totals 15 residues. The CDR3 protein is CATSRGSTGGNEQYF. Written as DNA, the CDR3 is TGTGCCACCAGCAGAGGCTCGACAGGGGGAAACGAGCAGTACTTC.

V is TRBV7-6 and J is TRBJ2-1, with TRBD2 as a possible D gene (7 bases). V gave up 4 bases and J gave up 0 bases, with 13 bases separating them. Looked up from germline, CDR1 is SGHVS and CDR2 is FNYEAQ. The CDR3 has 16 residues. The DNA of the CDR3 is TGTGCCAGCAGCTGGGGGGGGCCGAGCTCCTACAATGAGCAGTTCTTC. This sequence encodes CASSWGGPSSYNEQFF.

The chain joins TRBV25-1 to TRBJ2-4; D tentatively reads TRBD1 or TRBD2 (5 bases each). This CDR3 region has 15 residues. V was trimmed by 7 bases and J by 15 bases, leaving 28 bases between them. CDR1 is MGHDK and CDR2 is SYGVNS in the germline V gene. CDR3 DNA: TGTGCCAGCATCCCAGGAAGGCAGGGAGTGTACGTCGGGTACTTC. Translating gives CASIPGRQGVYVGYF.

The gene calls are TRBV19 and TRBJ1-2; D possibly corresponds to TRBD1 (6 bases). The CDR3 sequence is 16 residues long. Per germline, CDR1 LNHDA and CDR2 SQIVND (reference sequence). Trimming removed 0 bases at V and 4 bases at J, with 15 bases between. This chain's CDR3 is CASSIDLVDSGYGYTF. The DNA of the CDR3 is TGTGCCAGTAGTATAGATCTTGTGGACAGCGGCTATGGCTACACCTTC.

In regard to this clone: This may be a read error: a much more frequent sequence differs by one nucleotide. The chain employs TRBV4-3 and TRBJ2-2; the D gene is possibly TRBD1 (7 bases). The CDR3 runs 16 residues. The V gene lost 1 base and the J gene lost 1 base, with 10 bases spanning the gap. Looked up from germline, CDR1 is LGHNA and CDR2 is YSLEER. The CDR3 bases are TGCGCCAGCAGCCAAGGACAGGGAGGGAACACCGGGGAGCTGTTTTTT. Translation gives CASSQGQGGNTGELFF.

This clone was seen more than once but under ten times. The chain has TRBV6-6 and TRBJ1-1; TRBD1 aligns across 8 bases. Germline V lookup: CDR1 MNHNY, CDR2 SVGAGI (reference sequence). This CDR3 comprises 15 residues. Losses at the gene ends were 6 bases for V and 1 base for J; bases not matched to a gene: 7. The CDR3 DNA reads as TGTGCCAGCAGCACCCAGGGACAGGAGAACACTGAAGCTTTCTTT. It codes for CASSTQGQENTEAFF.